A selection of T cell receptor beta chains follows, all from one sample in a study of cytotoxic CD8 clonotypes in ibrutinib-treated CLL. Data came from immunoSEQ multiplex PCR; TCRdb stores just in-frame clones and leaves some out. The sample has 200,000 to 250,000 clones, roughly 70% seen once. The sequencing here drew on PBMCs, taken after 24 months of ibrutinib treatment. Every receptor here comes from a human donor with chronic lymphocytic leukemia. Both conserved end residues are part of each CDR3. The order of the fields is clone size, V gene, D gene, J gene, CDR3 DNA, CDR3 protein. D genes are given only for firm matches. The size entry is marked missing in some rows and otherwise reads once, few, many or a size class.

size: few
V: TRBV6-1
D: TRBD2
J: TRBJ2-7
DNA: TGTGCCAGCAGTCGTACCGGGGACTACTACGAGCAGTACTTC
CDR3: CASSRTGDYYEQYF

size: few
V: TRBV19
D: TRBD1
J: TRBJ1-2
DNA: TGTGCCAGTAGCAACCTAGGGACAGTCGGCTACACCTTC
CDR3: CASSNLGTVGYTF

size: .
V: TRBV30
D: .
J: TRBJ2-4
DNA: TGTGCCTGGAGTGTACGACGGAAAAACATTCAGTACTTC
CDR3: CAWSVRRKNIQYF

size: once
V: TRBV19
D: .
J: TRBJ2-2
DNA: TGTGCCAGTAGTACCCCAGGGGACACCGGGGAGCTGTTTTTT
CDR3: CASSTPGDTGELFF

size: .
V: TRBV20-1
D: .
J: TRBJ1-5
DNA: TGCAGTGCTAGGTATCAGCCCCAGCATTTT
CDR3: CSARYQPQHF

size: .
V: TRBV11-3
D: TRBD2
J: TRBJ2-3
DNA: TGTGCCAGCAGCTCCGGGACTAGCGGGGCCACAGATACGCAGTATTTT
CDR3: CASSSGTSGATDTQYF

size: .
V: TRBV19
D: TRBD1
J: TRBJ2-1
DNA: TGTGCCAGTAAGAGGACAGGGGACAATGAGCAGTTCTTC
CDR3: CASKRTGDNEQFF

size: once
V: TRBV5-1
D: .
J: TRBJ2-1
DNA: TGCGCCACCACTCGGAACTACAATGAGCAGTTCTTC
CDR3: CATTRNYNEQFF

size: .
V: TRBV7-9
D: .
J: TRBJ2-2
DNA: TGTGCCAGCAGCTTAGCCCTCGCCGCCGGGGAGCTGTTTTTT
CDR3: CASSLALAAGELFF

size: once
V: TRBV6-6
D: TRBD1
J: TRBJ2-7
DNA: TGTGCCAGCAGTCTTATCGGGACAGGGATGTACGAGCAGTACTTC
CDR3: CASSLIGTGMYEQYF

size: few
V: TRBV14
D: .
J: TRBJ1-2
DNA: TGTGCCAGCAGCCCTCAAGGTACGGGGGCCCTCTACCCCACCTTC
CDR3: CASSPQGTGALYPTF

size: .
V: TRBV5-1
D: .
J: TRBJ2-7
DNA: TGCGCCAGCAGCTTCGGACAGTCACTATACGAGCAGTACTTC
CDR3: CASSFGQSLYEQYF

size: few
V: TRBV9
D: TRBD1
J: TRBJ1-2
DNA: TGTGCCAGCAGCGTGGGGACAGGTGGCTACACCTTC
CDR3: CASSVGTGGYTF

size: .
V: TRBV18
D: .
J: TRBJ2-4
DNA: TGTGCCAGCTCACCAGGGGGGTCCAAAAACATTCAGTACTTC
CDR3: CASSPGGSKNIQYF

size: .
V: TRBV2
D: .
J: TRBJ1-1
DNA: TGTGCCAGAACAGTGAACACTGAAGCTTTCTTT
CDR3: CARTVNTEAFF

size: .
V: TRBV25-1
D: .
J: TRBJ2-7
DNA: TGTGCCAGCAGTCACTACGAGCAGTACTTC
CDR3: CASSHYEQYF

size: .
V: TRBV5-1
D: TRBD1
J: TRBJ2-5
DNA: TGCGCCAGCAGCTTGGGAGATTGGGACAGAAATTGGGAGGAGACCCAGTACTTC
CDR3: CASSLGDWDRNWEETQYF

size: .
V: TRBV5-1
D: TRBD1
J: TRBJ2-7
DNA: TGCGCCAGCAGCCAGGGACAGTACGAGCAGTACTTC
CDR3: CASSQGQYEQYF

size: .
V: TRBV15
D: TRBD1
J: TRBJ2-5
DNA: TGTGCCACCAGCAGTCGACAGGGGGCTGTATCGGAGACCCAGTACTTC
CDR3: CATSSRQGAVSETQYF

size: once
V: TRBV2
D: .
J: TRBJ2-1
DNA: TGTGCCAGCAGTGAAGCGCTTCCGGTCGGCGGGACCTACAATGAGCAGTTCTTC
CDR3: CASSEALPVGGTYNEQFF

size: .
V: TRBV6-5
D: TRBD1
J: TRBJ1-4
DNA: TGTGCCAGCAGTTACTTACAAGGGGGCGAAAAACTGTTTTTT
CDR3: CASSYLQGGEKLFF

size: .
V: TRBV6-5
D: .
J: TRBJ2-6
DNA: TGTGCCAGCAGTCGCCTCAGAGCCAACGTCCTGACTTTC
CDR3: CASSRLRANVLTF

size: .
V: TRBV10-3
D: .
J: TRBJ1-5
DNA: TGTGTCATCAGTGAGTCCGTTACATTTCAGCCCCAGCATTTT
CDR3: CVISESVTFQPQHF

size: .
V: TRBV30
D: .
J: TRBJ2-5
DNA: TGTGCCTGGAGTTCCCTTAGCGGATACCAAGAGACCCAGTACTTC
CDR3: CAWSSLSGYQETQYF

size: .
V: TRBV4-1
D: .
J: TRBJ2-7
DNA: TGCGCCAGCAGCCAAGAATCGGGACTGCGAATGCACGAGCAGTACTTC
CDR3: CASSQESGLRMHEQYF

size: .
V: TRBV6-1
D: .
J: TRBJ2-7
DNA: TGTGCCAGCAGTGCCCCTGCAGGAGTCCGGTCCTCCTACGAGCAGTACTTC
CDR3: CASSAPAGVRSSYEQYF

size: few
V: TRBV20-1
D: .
J: TRBJ1-1
DNA: TGCAGTGCTAGAGATGACACTGAAGCTTTCTTT
CDR3: CSARDDTEAFF

size: .
V: TRBV6-6
D: TRBD1
J: TRBJ2-5
DNA: TGTGCCAGCACAACGGCACAGGCAGGGGGAGAGACCCAGTACTTC
CDR3: CASTTAQAGGETQYF

size: .
V: TRBV4-2
D: .
J: TRBJ1-2
DNA: TGTGCCAGCAGCCAAGGTCCTCAGGGTTCTAACTATGGCTACACCTTC
CDR3: CASSQGPQGSNYGYTF

size: .
V: TRBV13
D: .
J: TRBJ2-2
DNA: TGTGCCAGCAGCTCCGGACAGCTGGGGACCGGGGAGCTGTTTTTT
CDR3: CASSSGQLGTGELFF

size: .
V: TRBV30
D: .
J: TRBJ2-5
DNA: TGTGCCTACAGAGCGGACTCATACCAAGAGACCCAGTACTTC
CDR3: CAYRADSYQETQYF

size: .
V: TRBV25-1
D: .
J: TRBJ2-1
DNA: TGTGCCAGCTCCCTATCTAGGTCTGGCTCCTACAATGAGCAGTTCTTC
CDR3: CASSLSRSGSYNEQFF

size: .
V: TRBV4-1
D: TRBD1
J: TRBJ1-1
DNA: TGCGCCAGCAGCCACCCACAGGGGCTTAACACTGAAGCTTTCTTT
CDR3: CASSHPQGLNTEAFF

size: .
V: TRBV19
D: .
J: TRBJ2-7
DNA: TGTGCCAGTAGTATACGGGGGAACGAGCAGTACTTC
CDR3: CASSIRGNEQYF

size: .
V: TRBV6-5
D: TRBD2
J: TRBJ2-3
DNA: TGTGCCAGCAGTTCGACTAGCGGGAGCCCAGATACGCAGTATTTT
CDR3: CASSSTSGSPDTQYF

size: few
V: TRBV15
D: .
J: TRBJ1-5
DNA: TGTGCCACCAGCCCTGGTCAGAGCAATCAGCCCCAGCATTTT
CDR3: CATSPGQSNQPQHF

size: .
V: TRBV5-1
D: TRBD1
J: TRBJ2-7
DNA: TGCGCCAGCATGCAAACAGGGGGCTACTACGAGCAGTACTTC
CDR3: CASMQTGGYYEQYF

size: few
V: TRBV5-1
D: .
J: TRBJ1-1
DNA: TGCGCCAGCAGCCGAGGACAGATGAACACTGAAGCTTTCTTT
CDR3: CASSRGQMNTEAFF

size: .
V: TRBV11-1
D: TRBD2
J: TRBJ2-3
DNA: TGTGCCAGCAGCTTACTCTTTTCTAGCGGGACCACAGATACGCAGTATTTT
CDR3: CASSLLFSSGTTDTQYF

size: .
V: TRBV19
D: TRBD1
J: TRBJ1-5
DNA: TGTGCCAGTGGACAGGGTCGCAATCAGCCCCAGCATTTT
CDR3: CASGQGRNQPQHF